One sample yielded the 3 T cell receptor beta chains listed below, sequenced in a study of human CD8 memory T cell subsets. Preparation of the TCR beta libraries relied on UMI-labeled 5' RACE. From the 5' RACE reads, TCRdb lists one entry per CDR3 protein and no DNA. The sample yields roughly 9,300 distinct CDR3 sequences, of which the top ten take up 8.5% to 10%. Sequenced material: CD8+ stem-like memory T cells (TSCM and TCM) sorted from PBMCs. Subset indicated: stem-like memory CD8 T cells (TSTEM), CCR7+ PD-1- TIGIT-. All receptors derive from a human donor in good health.

This chain joins TRBV5-6 and TRBJ1-2; TCRdb selects TRBD1, and the lack of DNA leaves this call unchecked. The CDR3 has 15 residues. CDR1 is SGHDT and CDR2 is YYEEEE in the germline V gene. The CDR3 sequence is CASSDPGQGSYGYTF.

This chain joins TRBV29-1 and TRBJ2-3; TCRdb's D gene call, TRBD2, goes unchecked for lack of DNA. This CDR3 spans 15 amino acids. Per the germline V gene, CDR1 is SQVTM and CDR2 is ANQGSEA. This chain's CDR3 is CSADGVAGHTDTQYF.

Measured by frequency, this clonotype is medium-sized (0.01 to 0.1%). The CDR3 reads CASRMGQGPHEQYF. The chain links TRBV6-2 or TRBV6-3 to TRBJ2-7; TCRdb selects TRBD1, and the lack of DNA leaves this call unchecked. CDR3 length equals 14 residues. Germline lookup yields CDR1 MNHEY and CDR2 SVGEGT.